These T cell receptor beta chains were read from a single sample in a study of cytomegalovirus exposure and HLA in healthy donors. The data were produced by immunoSEQ multiplex PCR, yet TCRdb's version contains in-frame clones alone and is incomplete. The table lists 100,000 to 150,000 clones. Sequences were obtained from PBMCs. These receptors all stem from a man aged 18 to 29 in good health and CMV-seronegative. Both conserved end residues are part of each CDR3. D genes are given only for firm matches.

V,J,D,CDR3,DNA
TRBV27,TRBJ1-6,.,CASSSWGTYNSPLHF,TGTGCCAGCAGTTCGTGGGGCACCTATAATTCACCCCTCCACTTT
TRBV10-3,TRBJ2-2,TRBD2,CAISTPGGGAGGELFF,TGTGCCATCAGTACCCCTGGCGGGGGGGCTGGCGGGGAGCTGTTTTTT
TRBV6-6,TRBJ2-3,TRBD2,CASTLAGGADTQYF,TGTGCCAGCACCCTAGCGGGAGGAGCAGATACGCAGTATTTT
TRBV7-2,TRBJ2-7,TRBD1,CASSAWTGSTYEQYF,TGTGCCAGCAGCGCGTGGACAGGGAGCACCTACGAGCAGTACTTC
TRBV29-1,TRBJ1-1,.,CSALVGGGTEAFF,TGCAGCGCCCTCGTAGGCGGGGGCACTGAAGCTTTCTTT
TRBV5-1,TRBJ2-7,.,CASSLLARTYEQYF,TGCGCCAGCAGCTTGCTTGCCCGAACCTACGAGCAGTACTTC
TRBV7-3,TRBJ1-3,.,CASSRELGNTIYF,TGTGCCAGCAGCCGGGAACTGGGAAACACCATATATTTT
TRBV7-8,TRBJ1-1,.,CASSLAGQATEAFF,TGTGCCAGCAGCTTAGCGGGGCAGGCCACTGAAGCTTTCTTT
TRBV13,TRBJ1-2,.,CASSLGSGGVPYGYTF,TGTGCCAGCAGCTTAGGATCAGGTGGTGTACCCTATGGCTACACCTTC
TRBV9,TRBJ2-5,TRBD2,CASSVGASGQETQYF,TGTGCCAGCAGCGTAGGGGCTAGCGGCCAAGAGACCCAGTACTTC
TRBV27,TRBJ2-1,TRBD2,CASTGLAGYNEQFF,TGTGCCAGTACTGGACTAGCGGGATACAATGAGCAGTTCTTC
TRBV4-3,TRBJ2-2,TRBD1,CASSHRGSNTGELFF,TGCGCCAGCAGTCACAGGGGATCGAACACCGGGGAGCTGTTTTTT
TRBV6-5,TRBJ2-7,TRBD1,CASSYLDRSYEQYF,TGTGCCAGCAGTTACCTGGACAGGTCTTACGAGCAGTACTTC
TRBV11-2,TRBJ2-5,.,CASSLVGGPGETQYF,TGTGCCAGCAGCTTAGTCGGGGGGCCAGGAGAGACCCAGTACTTC
TRBV14,TRBJ2-6,.,CASSQRAYGANVLTF,TGTGCCAGCAGCCAGAGGGCGTATGGGGCCAACGTCCTGACTTTC
TRBV9,TRBJ1-2,.,CASSVGGGTPRGYTF,TGTGCCAGCAGCGTAGGAGGCGGGACCCCTCGGGGCTACACCTTC
TRBV19,TRBJ1-1,TRBD1,CASSPGQGPFF,TGTGCCAGTAGTCCCGGACAGGGGCCTTTCTTT
TRBV30,TRBJ1-1,.,CALQGYTEAFF,TGTGCCTTGCAGGGGTACACTGAAGCTTTCTTT
TRBV20-1,TRBJ1-1,.,CSARADTEAFF,TGCAGTGCTAGGGCAGACACTGAAGCTTTCTTT
TRBV6-5,TRBJ1-3,TRBD1,CASSPQGAAGNTIYF,TGTGCCAGCAGTCCCCAGGGGGCCGCTGGAAACACCATATATTTT
TRBV19,TRBJ2-7,.,CASNAGASSYEQYF,TGTGCCAGTAACGCAGGGGCGAGCTCCTACGAGCAGTACTTC
TRBV4-1,TRBJ1-5,.,CASSPTVQSNQPQHF,TGCGCCAGCTCCCCCACCGTACAGAGCAATCAGCCCCAGCATTTT
TRBV19,TRBJ2-3,TRBD2,CASSPTPLAGGRFTDTQYF,TGTGCCAGTAGTCCGACACCCCTAGCGGGAGGGCGTTTCACAGATACGCAGTATTTT
TRBV7-2,TRBJ2-7,TRBD2,CASSQYGLAGGYEQYF,TGTGCCAGCAGCCAATATGGACTAGCGGGGGGCTACGAGCAGTACTTC
TRBV2,TRBJ1-2,TRBD1,CASSAEQGAVYGYTF,TGTGCCAGCAGCGCCGAACAGGGGGCGGTCTATGGCTACACCTTC
TRBV4-2,TRBJ2-7,TRBD1,CASSLDRTYEQYF,TGTGCCAGCAGCCTGGACAGGACTTACGAGCAGTACTTC
TRBV27,TRBJ1-2,.,CASSLSRAGYGYTF,TGTGCCAGCAGTTTAAGTCGGGCAGGGTATGGCTACACCTTC
TRBV4-3,TRBJ2-7,.,CASSPQRGWEQYF,TGCGCCAGCAGCCCCCAGAGGGGGTGGGAGCAGTACTTC